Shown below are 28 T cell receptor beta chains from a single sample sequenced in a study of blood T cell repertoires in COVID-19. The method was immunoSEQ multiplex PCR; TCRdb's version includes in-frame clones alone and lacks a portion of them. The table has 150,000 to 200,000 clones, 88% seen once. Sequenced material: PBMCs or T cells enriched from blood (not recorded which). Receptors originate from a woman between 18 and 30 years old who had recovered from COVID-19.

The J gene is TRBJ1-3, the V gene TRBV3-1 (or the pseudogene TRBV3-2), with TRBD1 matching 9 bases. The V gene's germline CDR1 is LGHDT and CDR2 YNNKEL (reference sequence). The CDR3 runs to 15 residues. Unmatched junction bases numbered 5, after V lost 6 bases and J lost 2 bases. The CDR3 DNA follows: TGTGCCAGCAGACAGGGACAGGGCCCTGGAAACACCATATATTTT. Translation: CASRQGQGPGNTIYF.

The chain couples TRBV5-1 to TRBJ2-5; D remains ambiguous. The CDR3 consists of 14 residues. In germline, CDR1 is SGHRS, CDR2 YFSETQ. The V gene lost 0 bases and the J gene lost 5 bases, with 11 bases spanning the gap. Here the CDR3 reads CASSLDPRMETQYF. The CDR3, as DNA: TGCGCCAGCAGCTTGGATCCGAGGATGGAGACCCAGTACTTC.

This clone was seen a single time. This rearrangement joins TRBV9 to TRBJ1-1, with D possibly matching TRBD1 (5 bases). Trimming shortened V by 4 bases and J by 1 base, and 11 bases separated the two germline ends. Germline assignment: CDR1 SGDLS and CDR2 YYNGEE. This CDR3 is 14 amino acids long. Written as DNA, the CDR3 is TGTGCCAGCAGCCCCAGCGGGACGAACACTGAAGCTTTCTTT. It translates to CASSPSGTNTEAFF.

The CDR3 spells CATRLAGTDTQYF. The CDR3 DNA sequence: TGCGCCACCCGACTAGCCGGTACAGATACGCAGTATTTT. J is TRBJ2-3 and V is TRBV10-1, with TRBD2 identical over 7 bases. V was clipped by 10 bases and J by 3 bases; unmatched bases: 7. From germline, CDR1 is WNHNN and CDR2 SYGVQD (reference sequence). The CDR3 runs 13 residues.

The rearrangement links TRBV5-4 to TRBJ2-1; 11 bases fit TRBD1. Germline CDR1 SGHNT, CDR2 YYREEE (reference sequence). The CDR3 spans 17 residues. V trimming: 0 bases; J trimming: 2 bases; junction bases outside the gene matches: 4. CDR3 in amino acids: CASSLDPGQGAYNEQFF. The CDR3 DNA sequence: TGTGCCAGCAGCTTGGATCCGGGACAGGGGGCCTACAATGAGCAGTTCTTC.

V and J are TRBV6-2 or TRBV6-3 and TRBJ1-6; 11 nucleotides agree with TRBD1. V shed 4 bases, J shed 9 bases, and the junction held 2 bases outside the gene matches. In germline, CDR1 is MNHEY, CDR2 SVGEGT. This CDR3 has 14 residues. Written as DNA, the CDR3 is TGTGCCAGCAGTTCCGGGACAGGGGGTTCACCCCTCCACTTT. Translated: CASSSGTGGSPLHF.

The DNA for the CDR3 is TGTGCCAGTAGTGTCACAGGGGGGGGGATGAACACTGAAGCTTTCTTT. As protein: CASSVTGGGMNTEAFF. This chain uses TRBV19 with TRBJ1-1; the match to TRBD1 covers 8 bases. The CDR3 spans 16 residues. The V and J ends lost 5 bases and 0 bases, in that order; junction bases with no gene match: 8. Germline values: CDR1 LNHDA, CDR2 SQIVND (reference sequence).

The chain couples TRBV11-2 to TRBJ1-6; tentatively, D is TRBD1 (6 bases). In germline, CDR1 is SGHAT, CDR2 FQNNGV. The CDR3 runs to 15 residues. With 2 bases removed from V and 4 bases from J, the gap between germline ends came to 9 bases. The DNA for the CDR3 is TGTGCCAGCAGCTTAAGCGGACAGTATAATTCACCCCTCCACTTT. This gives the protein CASSLSGQYNSPLHF.

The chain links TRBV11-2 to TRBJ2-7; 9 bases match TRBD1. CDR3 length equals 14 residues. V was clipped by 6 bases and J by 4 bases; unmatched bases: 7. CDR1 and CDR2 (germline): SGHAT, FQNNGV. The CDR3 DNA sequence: TGTGCCAGCAGGGCAGACAGGGGGTCTTACGAGCAGTACTTC. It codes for CASRADRGSYEQYF.

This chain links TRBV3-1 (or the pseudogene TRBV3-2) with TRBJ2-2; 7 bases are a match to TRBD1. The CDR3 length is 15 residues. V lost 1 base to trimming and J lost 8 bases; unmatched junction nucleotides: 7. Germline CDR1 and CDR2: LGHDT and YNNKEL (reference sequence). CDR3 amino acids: CASSQVQGYGGELFF. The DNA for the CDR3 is TGTGCCAGCAGCCAAGTACAGGGGTACGGAGGGGAGCTGTTTTTT.

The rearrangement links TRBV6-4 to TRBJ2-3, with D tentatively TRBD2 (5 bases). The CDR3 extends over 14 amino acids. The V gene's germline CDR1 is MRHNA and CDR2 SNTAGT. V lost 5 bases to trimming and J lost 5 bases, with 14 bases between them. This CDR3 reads CASSLGGHGDTQYF. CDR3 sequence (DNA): TGTGCCAGCAGTCTCGGAGGCCATGGAGATACGCAGTATTTT.

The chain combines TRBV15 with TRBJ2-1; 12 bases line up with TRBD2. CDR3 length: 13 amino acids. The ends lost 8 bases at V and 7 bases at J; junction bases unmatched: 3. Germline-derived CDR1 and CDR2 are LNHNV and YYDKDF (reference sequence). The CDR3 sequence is CATGLAGRNEQFF. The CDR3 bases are TGTGCCACCGGACTAGCGGGGAGGAATGAGCAGTTCTTC.

CDR3 in DNA: TGTGCCAGCAGCCTCCGACTAGCGGTGAACACCGGGGAGCTGTTTTTT. Amino acids: CASSLRLAVNTGELFF. The J gene is TRBJ2-2, the V gene TRBV7-2, with 9 bases identical to TRBD2. The trim removed 5 bases at V and 1 base at J, leaving 5 bases unmatched. CDR3 size: 16 residues. Germline-derived CDR1 and CDR2 are SGHTA and FQGNSA. The full variable domain, completed using reference TRBV7-2 and TRBJ2-2, is GAGVSQSPSNKVTEKGKDVELRCDPISGHTALYWYRQSLGQGLEFLIYFQGNSAPDKSGLPSDRFSAERTGGSVSTLTIQRTQQEDSAVYLCASSLRLAVNTGELFFGEGSRLTVL.

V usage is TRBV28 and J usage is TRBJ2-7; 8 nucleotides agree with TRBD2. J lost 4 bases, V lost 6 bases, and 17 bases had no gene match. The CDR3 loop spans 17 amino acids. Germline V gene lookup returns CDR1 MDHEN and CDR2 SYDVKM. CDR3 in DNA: TGTGCCAGCAGCCAGAATACATGGCTAGCGGGTCGGTACGAGCAGTACTTC. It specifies CASSQNTWLAGRYEQYF.

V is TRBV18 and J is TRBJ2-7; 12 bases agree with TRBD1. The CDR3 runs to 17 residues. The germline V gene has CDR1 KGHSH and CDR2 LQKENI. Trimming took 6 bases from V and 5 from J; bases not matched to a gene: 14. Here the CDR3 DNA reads TGTGCCAGCTCTCCCGGGACAGGGGGCGCGAAGTCCCACGAGCAGTACTTC. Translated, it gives CASSPGTGGAKSHEQYF.

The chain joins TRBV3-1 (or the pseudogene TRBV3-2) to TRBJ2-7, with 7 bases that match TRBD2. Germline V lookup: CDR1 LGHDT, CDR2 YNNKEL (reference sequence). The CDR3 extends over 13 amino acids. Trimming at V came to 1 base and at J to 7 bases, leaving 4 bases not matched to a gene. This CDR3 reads CASSQGSGGEQYF. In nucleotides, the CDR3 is TGTGCCAGCAGCCAAGGTTCGGGGGGAGAGCAGTACTTC.

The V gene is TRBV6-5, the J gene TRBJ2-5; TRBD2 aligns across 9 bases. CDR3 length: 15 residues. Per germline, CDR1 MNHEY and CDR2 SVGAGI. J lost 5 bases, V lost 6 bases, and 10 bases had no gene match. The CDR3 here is CASSPSPGLAETQYF. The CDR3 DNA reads TGTGCCAGCAGCCCGTCTCCGGGACTAGCTGAGACCCAGTACTTC.

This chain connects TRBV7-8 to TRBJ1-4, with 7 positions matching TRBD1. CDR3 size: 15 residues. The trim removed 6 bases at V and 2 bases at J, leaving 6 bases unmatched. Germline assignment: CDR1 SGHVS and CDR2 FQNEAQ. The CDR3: CASRIGQATNEKLFF. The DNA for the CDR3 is TGTGCCAGCAGGATTGGACAGGCGACTAATGAAAAACTGTTTTTT.

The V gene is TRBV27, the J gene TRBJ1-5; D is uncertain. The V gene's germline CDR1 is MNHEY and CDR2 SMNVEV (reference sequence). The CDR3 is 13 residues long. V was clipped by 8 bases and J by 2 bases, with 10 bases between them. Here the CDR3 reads CASGPEGNQPQHF. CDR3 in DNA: TGTGCCAGCGGCCCCGAGGGCAATCAGCCCCAGCATTTT.

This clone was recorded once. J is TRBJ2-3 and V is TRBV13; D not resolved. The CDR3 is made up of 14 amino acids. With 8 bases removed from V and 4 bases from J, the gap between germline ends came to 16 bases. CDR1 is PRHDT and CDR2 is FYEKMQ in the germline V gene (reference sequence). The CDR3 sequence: CASSRIKTSDTQYF. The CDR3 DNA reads TGTGCCAGCTCCAGGATAAAAACCTCAGATACGCAGTATTTT.

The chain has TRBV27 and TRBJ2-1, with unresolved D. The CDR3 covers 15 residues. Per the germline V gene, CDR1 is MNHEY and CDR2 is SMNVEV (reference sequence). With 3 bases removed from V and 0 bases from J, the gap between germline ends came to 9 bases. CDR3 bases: TGTGCCAGCAGTTTGTTGGCCCCCTCCTACAATGAGCAGTTCTTC. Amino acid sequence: CASSLLAPSYNEQFF.

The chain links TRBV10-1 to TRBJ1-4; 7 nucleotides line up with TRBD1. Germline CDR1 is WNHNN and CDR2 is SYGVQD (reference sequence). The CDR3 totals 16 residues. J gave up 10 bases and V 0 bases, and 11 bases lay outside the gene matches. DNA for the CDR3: TGCGCCAGCAGTGAGTCAGGGACAGTTACCTCGGGAAAACTGTTTTTT. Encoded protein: CASSESGTVTSGKLFF.

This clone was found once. The CDR3: CASSESGRQPQHF. In nucleotides, the CDR3 is TGTGCCAGCAGTGAATCGGGAAGACAGCCCCAGCATTTT. The chain combines TRBV6-1 with TRBJ1-5; no firm D call. Trimming stripped 2 bases from V and 7 bases from J, with 9 bases between. Germline assignment: CDR1 MNHNS and CDR2 SASEGT. CDR3 length: 13 residues.

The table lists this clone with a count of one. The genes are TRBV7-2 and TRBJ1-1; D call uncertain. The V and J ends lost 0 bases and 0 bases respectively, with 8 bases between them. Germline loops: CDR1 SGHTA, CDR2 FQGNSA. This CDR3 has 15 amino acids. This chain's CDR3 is CASSLASPMNTEAFF. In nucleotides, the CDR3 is TGTGCCAGCAGCTTAGCATCGCCTATGAACACTGAAGCTTTCTTT.

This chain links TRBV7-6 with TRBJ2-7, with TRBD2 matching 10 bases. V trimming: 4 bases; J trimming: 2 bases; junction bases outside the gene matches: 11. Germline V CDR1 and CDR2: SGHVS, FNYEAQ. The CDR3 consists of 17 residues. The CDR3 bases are TGTGCCAGCAGCTCTACGGCAGCGGGAGGGCGAACCTACGAGCAGTACTTC. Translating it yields CASSSTAAGGRTYEQYF. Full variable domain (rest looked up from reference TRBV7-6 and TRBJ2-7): GAGVSQSPRYKVTKRGQDVALRCDPISGHVSLYWYRQALGQGPEFLTYFNYEAQQDKSGLPNDRFSAERPEGSISTLTIQRTEQRDSAMYRCASSSTAAGGRTYEQYFGPGTRLTVT.

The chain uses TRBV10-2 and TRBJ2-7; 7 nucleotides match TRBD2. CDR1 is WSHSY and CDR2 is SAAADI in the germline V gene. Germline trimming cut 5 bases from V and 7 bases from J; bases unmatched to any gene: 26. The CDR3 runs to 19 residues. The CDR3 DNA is TGCGCCAGCAGTCCGCAGGTCAGCGGGACTACCCCTATTTCGGGAGAGCAGTACTTC. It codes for CASSPQVSGTTPISGEQYF.

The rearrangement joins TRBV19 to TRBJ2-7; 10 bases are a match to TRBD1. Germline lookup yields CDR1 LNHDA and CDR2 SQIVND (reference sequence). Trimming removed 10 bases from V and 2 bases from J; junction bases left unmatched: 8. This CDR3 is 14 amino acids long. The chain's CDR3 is CATRGTGETYEQYF. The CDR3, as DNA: TGTGCCACCCGGGGGACAGGGGAAACCTACGAGCAGTACTTC.

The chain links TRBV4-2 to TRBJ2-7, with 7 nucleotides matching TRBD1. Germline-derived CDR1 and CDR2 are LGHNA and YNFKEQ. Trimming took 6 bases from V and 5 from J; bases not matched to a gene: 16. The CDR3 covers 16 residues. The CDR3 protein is CASSLGDRELWHEQYF. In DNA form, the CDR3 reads TGTGCCAGCAGTCTCGGAGACAGGGAGTTATGGCACGAGCAGTACTTC.